The 20 T cell receptor beta chains below all came from one sample that was sequenced in a study of T cell changes during pregnancy in multiple sclerosis. The method was immunoSEQ multiplex PCR; TCRdb's version includes in-frame clones alone and lacks a portion of them. Here the sample spans 40,000 to 50,000 clones, approximately 93% being singletons. This material consisted of CD4+ T cells from peripheral blood mononuclear cells, taken in the first trimester of pregnancy. The receptors derive from a female donor with multiple sclerosis, enrolled in a pregnancy study.

The CDR3 region is CASSLPTGWRNYGYTF. DNA of the CDR3: TGTGCCAGTAGTCTTCCCACAGGGTGGAGGAACTATGGCTACACCTTC. The chain couples TRBV19 to TRBJ1-2; tentative D call: TRBD1 (6 bases). CDR3 length: 16 amino acids. Per the germline V gene, CDR1 is LNHDA and CDR2 is SQIVND (reference sequence). V was cut by 5 bases and J by 2 bases, with 18 bases left in between. Together with reference TRBV19 and TRBJ1-2, the CDR3 gives the full variable domain: DGGITQSPKYLFRKEGQNVTLSCEQNLNHDAMYWYRQDPGQGLRLIYYSQIVNDFQKGDIAEGYSVSREKKESFPLTVTSAQKNPTAFYLCASSLPTGWRNYGYTFGSGTRLTVV.

A single count supports this clone. V gene TRBV5-1 combines with J gene TRBJ1-6, with no clear D. Trimming removed 0 bases at V and 10 bases at J, with 11 bases between. The germline CDR1 and CDR2 sequences are SGHRS and YFSETQ. The CDR3 contains 14 residues. CDR3 in amino acids: CASSLEQSASPLHF. The DNA for the CDR3 is TGCGCCAGCAGCTTGGAACAGTCTGCCTCACCCCTCCACTTT.

The rearrangement uses TRBV7-2 and TRBJ2-3, with TRBD2 matching 9 bases. Germline CDR1 SGHTA, CDR2 FQGNSA. V was clipped by 5 bases and J by 6 bases; unmatched bases: 12. This CDR3 is 16 amino acids long. The CDR3 loop is CASSPGLAGVGDTQYF. CDR3 nucleotide sequence: TGTGCCAGCAGCCCTGGATTAGCGGGGGTGGGGGATACGCAGTATTTT.

The chain combines TRBV7-9 with TRBJ2-7, with D perhaps TRBD2 (7 bases). Trimming cost V 5 bases and J 7 bases, with 24 bases left between them. Germline V gene data show CDR1 as SEHNR and CDR2 as FQNEAQ (reference sequence). The CDR3 loop spans 16 amino acids. This CDR3 reads CASSRPPAGAHWEQYF. The CDR3 DNA reads TGTGCCAGCAGCCGTCCCCCCGCGGGGGCCCATTGGGAGCAGTACTTC.

This clone was picked up a small number of times. J is TRBJ1-2 and V is TRBV19, with unresolved D. Germline assignment: CDR1 LNHDA and CDR2 SQIVND (reference sequence). Trimming removed 7 bases at V and 4 bases at J, with 16 bases between. This CDR3 is built from 14 residues. This chain's CDR3 is CASTLGVGPYGYTF. CDR3 sequence (DNA): TGTGCCAGTACCCTCGGAGTCGGCCCCTATGGCTACACCTTC.

Here the CDR3 DNA reads TGTGCCAGCTCACCGGAGGGAAATCAGCCCCAGCATTTT. As protein: CASSPEGNQPQHF. The chain combines TRBV18 with TRBJ1-5; no clear D gene. The CDR3 length is 13 residues. V gave up 3 bases and J gave up 4 bases, with 7 bases separating them. Per the germline V gene, CDR1 is KGHSH and CDR2 is LQKENI.

This chain links TRBV9 with TRBJ2-3; D not resolved. V lost 3 bases and J lost 6, with 14 bases in between. The CDR3 has 14 residues. Per the germline V gene, CDR1 is SGDLS and CDR2 is YYNGEE. The CDR3 region is CASSAAGPVDTQYF. As DNA, the CDR3 is TGTGCCAGCAGCGCTGCTGGGCCCGTGGATACGCAGTATTTT.

The V call is TRBV5-6, the J call TRBJ2-7; D remains ambiguous. With 0 bases removed from V and 6 bases from J, the gap between germline ends came to 10 bases. There are 13 residues in the CDR3. Per germline, CDR1 SGHDT and CDR2 YYEEEE. CDR3: CASSLAAPGEQYF. In DNA form, the CDR3 reads TGTGCCAGCAGCTTGGCGGCCCCAGGCGAGCAGTACTTC.

The chain links TRBV19 to TRBJ2-1; 9 nucleotides agree with TRBD1. J gave up 0 bases and V 5 bases, and 2 bases lay outside the gene matches. This CDR3 is 15 amino acids long. Germline values: CDR1 LNHDA, CDR2 SQIVND (reference sequence). CDR3 DNA: TGTGCCAGTAGTGGGGGACAGGGCTCCTACAATGAGCAGTTCTTC. Its translation: CASSGGQGSYNEQFF.

A single count supports this clone. This chain uses TRBV9 with TRBJ1-2; 8 bases fit TRBD1. J lost 8 bases, V lost 2 bases, and 11 bases had no gene match. The CDR3 has 15 residues. Germline V gives CDR1 SGDLS, CDR2 YYNGEE. CDR3: CASSVEPTGVGGYTF. The CDR3 DNA reads TGTGCCAGCAGCGTGGAACCGACAGGGGTCGGCGGCTACACCTTC.

This sequence joins TRBV19 and TRBJ1-2; 11 bases line up with TRBD1. The CDR3 loop spans 17 amino acids. V was clipped by 3 bases and J by 3 bases; unmatched bases: 9. Germline V lookup: CDR1 LNHDA, CDR2 SQIVND (reference sequence). In nucleotides, the CDR3 is TGTGCCAGTAGTATTTCGCCGGGACAGGGGGGATACTATGGCTACACCTTC. Amino acids: CASSISPGQGGYYGYTF.

The rearrangement joins TRBV7-2 to TRBJ1-2; 9 bases are shared with TRBD1. The CDR3 has 16 residues. Germline-derived CDR1 and CDR2 are SGHTA and FQGNSA. V lost 5 bases, J lost 8 bases, and 15 bases stayed unmatched. The CDR3 spells CASSNSLGTGNGGYTF. Here the CDR3 DNA reads TGTGCCAGCAGCAACAGTCTCGGGACAGGGAATGGCGGCTACACCTTC.

The chain links TRBV30 to TRBJ1-1; the match to TRBD1 covers 8 bases. CDR1 and CDR2 (germline): GTSNPN, SVGIG (reference sequence). J was trimmed by 4 bases and V by 3 bases; bases with no gene match: 1. This CDR3 has 12 residues. The CDR3 DNA is TGTGCCTGGAGCAGGGGGCCCACTGAAGCTTTCTTT. Translating gives CAWSRGPTEAFF.

The chain uses TRBV7-2 and TRBJ2-7; D ambiguous. Germline V gene lookup returns CDR1 SGHTA and CDR2 FQGNSA. The CDR3 is 13 amino acids. V dropped 2 bases and J dropped 3 bases, with 8 bases sitting between them. The chain's CDR3 is CASSLPGIYEQYF. The DNA of the CDR3 is TGTGCCAGCAGCTTACCAGGAATCTACGAGCAGTACTTC.

The V call is TRBV7-9, the J call TRBJ2-4, with D possibly TRBD2 on 6 matching bases. Looked up from germline, CDR1 is SEHNR and CDR2 is FQNEAQ (reference sequence). This CDR3 contains 15 residues. With 3 bases removed from V and 0 bases from J, the gap between germline ends came to 9 bases. CDR3 loop: CASSLAGLAKNIQYF. CDR3 sequence (DNA): TGTGCCAGCAGCTTGGCGGGGTTAGCCAAAAACATTCAGTACTTC. The entire variable domain, with the rest obtained from reference TRBV7-9 and TRBJ2-4, is as follows: DTGVSQNPRHKITKRGQNVTFRCDPISEHNRLYWYRQTLGQGPEFLTYFQNEAQLEKSRLLSDRFSAERPKGSFSTLEIQRTEQGDSAMYLCASSLAGLAKNIQYFGAGTRLSVL.

The V call is TRBV7-8, the J call TRBJ1-2, with 7 nucleotides matching TRBD1. This CDR3 spans 14 amino acids. CDR1 is SGHVS, CDR2 FQNEAQ, per germline. The V segment lost 2 bases and the J segment 3 bases; nucleotides outside the gene matches: 3. CDR3 DNA sequence: TGTGCCAGCAGCTTACAGGGGGTCGACTATGGCTACACCTTC. Translating gives CASSLQGVDYGYTF.

The rearrangement links TRBV7-8 to TRBJ2-7, with D possibly TRBD2 on 5 matching bases. V dropped 3 bases and J dropped 0 bases, with 9 bases sitting between them. CDR3 length: 14 amino acids. Germline values: CDR1 SGHVS, CDR2 FQNEAQ. CDR3 residues: CASSFRSGSYEQYF. CDR3 in DNA: TGTGCCAGCAGCTTTCGGAGCGGCTCCTACGAGCAGTACTTC.

The chain links TRBV11-2 to TRBJ2-7; D is undetermined. The V end was cut by 0 bases, the J end by 0 bases, with 6 bases between. From germline, CDR1 is SGHAT and CDR2 FQNNGV. The CDR3 spans 14 residues. In DNA form, the CDR3 reads TGTGCCAGCAGCTTAGATCAGGTCTCCTACGAGCAGTACTTC. This codes for CASSLDQVSYEQYF. Drawing the rest from reference TRBV11-2 and TRBJ2-7, the complete variable domain is EAGVAQSPRYKIIEKRQSVAFWCNPISGHATLYWYQQILGQGPKLLIQFQNNGVVDDSQLPKDRFSAERLKGVDSTLKIQPAKLEDSAVYLCASSLDQVSYEQYFGPGTRLTVT.

The CDR3 protein is CASSLMIGGSGGPGELFF. The CDR3 region has the DNA TGTGCCAGCAGCTTAATGATTGGGGGATCTGGGGGCCCCGGGGAGCTGTTTTTT. The chain links TRBV7-6 to TRBJ2-2, with TRBD1 as a possible D gene (6 bases). Between the trimmed V and J ends, which lost 2 bases and 6 bases, there was a span of 22 bases. In germline, CDR1 is SGHVS, CDR2 FNYEAQ. The CDR3 spans 18 residues.

The CDR3: CASIPTGGANTEAFF. The CDR3 nucleotides read TGTGCCAGCATCCCTACAGGGGGGGCGAACACTGAAGCTTTCTTT. The chain couples TRBV11-2 to TRBJ1-1, with 8 bases fitting TRBD1. After removal of 7 bases from V and 1 base from J, the junction contained 8 bases not matched to a gene. The CDR3 runs 15 residues. Germline-derived CDR1 and CDR2 are SGHAT and FQNNGV.